A single sample gave rise to the 9 T cell receptor beta chains below, sequenced in a study of T and B cells in COVID-19 patients. Multiplex PCR with BIOMED2 TRB-A/B primer pools amplified TRB rearrangements. Using its own MiXCR run on the multiplex PCR reads, TCRdb lists one record per CDR3 protein. The sample shows thousands of distinct CDR3 sequences, approximately 26% of them seen only once. Each TRB amplification used roughly 250-550 ng of genomic DNA from blood. Sequencing input: blood. The receptors derive from a human donor with active COVID-19.

This clonotype turned up a few times. The chain combines TRBV30 with TRBJ2-3, with unresolved D. Trimming removed 3 bases at V and 5 bases at J, with 12 bases between. The CDR3 loop spans 13 amino acids. The germline V gene encodes CDR1 GTSNPN and CDR2 SVGIG (reference sequence). CDR3 nucleotide sequence: TGTGCCTGGAGCCGGGTGCTGCGAGATACGCAGTATTTT. This translates into CAWSRVLRDTQYF.

This clonotype was detected many times. The gene calls are TRBV5-4 and TRBJ2-5, with D perhaps TRBD1 (5 bases). The CDR3 extends over 14 amino acids. Germline CDR1 and CDR2: SGHNT and YYREEE (reference sequence). The germline V and J ends were trimmed by 0 bases and 5 bases, with 11 bases remaining between them. CDR3 loop: CASSLGPNRETQYF. The CDR3, as DNA: TGTGCCAGCAGCTTGGGCCCGAACAGGGAGACCCAGTACTTC.

This chain joins TRBV10-3 and TRBJ1-2; D is undetermined. The CDR3 sequence is 12 residues long. Trimming left V 9 bases short and J 0 bases short, with 8 bases between. Germline-derived CDR1 and CDR2 are ENHRY and SYGVKD. The CDR3 nucleotides are TGTGCCATTCGATCCCCTAACTATGGCTACACCTTC. Its translation is CAIRSPNYGYTF.

The chain couples TRBV12-3 or TRBV12-4 to TRBJ2-1; the match to TRBD1 covers 12 bases. V lost 6 bases, J lost 4 bases, and 7 bases stayed unmatched. There are 16 residues in the CDR3. The CDR3 sequence: CASSKPGQGAYNEQFF. The CDR3 DNA reads as TGTGCCAGCAGCAAACCGGGACAGGGGGCGTACAATGAGCAGTTCTTC.

This clonotype is medium-sized in the sample. The chain uses TRBV29-1 and TRBJ1-4; D gene unclear. V was cut by 0 bases and J by 5 bases, with 13 bases left in between. CDR1 and CDR2 from the germline V gene are SQVTM and ANQGSEA. The CDR3 consists of 15 residues. CDR3 loop: CSVEDLTDSNEKLFF. For the CDR3, the DNA is TGCAGCGTTGAAGATCTCACAGACTCAAATGAAAAACTGTTTTTT.

The chain recombines TRBV6-2 or TRBV6-3 with TRBJ2-7; no clear D gene. This CDR3 has 12 amino acids. Between the trimmed V and J ends, which lost 6 bases and 0 bases, there was a span of 6 bases. The germline V gene has CDR1 MNHEY and CDR2 SVGEGT. The DNA of the CDR3 is TGTGCCAGCAGACGGAGCTCCTACGAGCAGTACTTC. Translation: CASRRSSYEQYF.

This clonotype ranks as medium-sized (0.01 to 0.1%). The V gene is TRBV27, the J gene TRBJ2-3; D might be TRBD2 (7 bases). Deletions cut 3 bases from V and 0 bases from J, with 13 bases between. Germline loops: CDR1 MNHEY, CDR2 SMNVEV (reference sequence). The CDR3 runs 16 residues. DNA for the CDR3: TGTGCCAGCAGTTTTAATGCGGGGGCCAGCACAGATACGCAGTATTTT. It is translated as CASSFNAGASTDTQYF.

By its share, this clonotype is medium-sized (0.01 to 0.1%). This rearrangement joins TRBV27 to TRBJ2-1; 14 bases line up with TRBD2. The CDR3 is 15 residues long. Unmatched junction bases numbered 7, after V lost 6 bases and J lost 9 bases. Germline V gives CDR1 MNHEY, CDR2 SMNVEV (reference sequence). The CDR3 DNA is TGTGCCAGCAGATATGGACTAGCGGGGGGTTCTGAGCAGTTCTTC. This sequence encodes CASRYGLAGGSEQFF.

Relative to its sample, this clonotype is medium-sized. This chain uses TRBV29-1 with TRBJ2-5, with D uncertain. V lost 7 bases, J lost 5 bases, and 11 bases lay in between. The CDR3 length is 11 residues. Germline loops: CDR1 SQVTM, CDR2 ANQGSEA. The CDR3 DNA reads as TGCAGCGGGTACCTGGCGGAGACCCAGTACTTC. Protein product: CSGYLAETQYF.